The sequence of this T cell receptor (beta chain) was determined in a study of cytomegalovirus exposure and HLA in healthy donors. At the level of the study: Early release data held approximately 81 million unique TCRs from HLA-typed donors. Broader study findings: At a 0.05 false discovery rate, a later analysis found some 18,000 TCR beta sequences to be associated with HLA alleles.

Though nominally healthy at sampling, donors likely had unrecorded immune exposures. The CDR3 contains 13 residues. The V gene lost 2 bases and the J gene lost 0 bases, with 4 bases spanning the gap. The germline gives CDR1 MDHEN, CDR2 SYDVKM. PCR was performed using 60 Vbeta and 13 Jbeta primers. The table came from immunoSEQ multiplex PCR; TCRdb's copy has only in-frame clones and leaves some out. Of some 110,000 clones listed, 83% were seen once; the top ten hold 5.5% to 7%. With regard to this clone: Its antigen is unidentified.

This TCR derives from a young man in good health and CMV-seronegative. Input material: PBMCs. The chain links TRBV28 to TRBJ1-1; D not certain. The CDR3 DNA sequence: TGTGCCAGCAGTTTACCGGTGAACACTGAAGCTTTCTTT. This encodes CASSLPVNTEAFF.